The clone carrying this T cell receptor beta chain was observed a few times. Antigen specificity is unknown. CDR1 is SGHRS and CDR2 is YFSETQ in the germline V gene. The CDR3 totals 15 residues. The V and J ends lost 0 bases and 7 bases, in that order; junction bases with no gene match: 0. The sample belongs to a study of spatial heterogeneity in lung cancer. Findings and limits, study-wide: Counts of ubiquitous and regional expanded TCRs tracked ubiquitous and regional nonsynonymous mutations, respectively. Expanded intratumoral alpha and beta TCR counts tracked tumor mutation counts.

Every TCR cDNA molecule carried a tag that served as a unique molecular identifier. TCRdb fed the 5' RACE reads into MiXCR, producing one record per CDR3 protein. The table records roughly 18,000 distinct CDR3 sequences, around 6.5% of them present only once. Stated time point: sample taken at primary tumor resection. The donors comprised around 76 untreated early-stage non-small cell lung cancer patients. The input material, whole RNA from tumor, nontumor lung or frozen PBMC, was sequenced unsorted. The sequence was collected from a female donor with early-stage non-small cell lung cancer. Sequenced material: lung tumor tissue, taken at surgery. J is TRBJ1-6 and V is TRBV5-1; TRBD1 matches 11 bases. The CDR3 region is CASSLGDRGNSPLHF. In DNA, the CDR3 is TGCGCCAGCAGCTTGGGGGACAGGGGGAATTCACCCCTCCACTTT.